This T cell receptor beta chain was recovered during a study of blood T cell repertoires in COVID-19. Study details: Spain, Italy and the United States supplied samples that represented acute and convalescent COVID-19. The cDNA or gDNA used as material had been derived from T cells, B-cell-depleted T cells, or PBMCs.

In the original workflow: Amplification of reference gene primers was used by the study to estimate nucleated cell counts. Here immunoSEQ multiplex PCR was the method, and the copy in TCRdb shows in-frame clones only, minus some. The V and J calls and clone size come from that table; D and trimming were worked out from the DNA. Of under 300,000 clones listed, about nine tenths are singletons. This receptor was obtained from a man aged 25-45 years who had recovered from COVID-19. What was sequenced was peripheral blood.

The CDR3 is CASSLGDIAYNEQFF. CDR3 sequence (DNA): TGTGCCAGCAGCTTGGGGGACATCGCTTACAATGAGCAGTTCTTC. The chain couples TRBV6-5 to TRBJ2-1; D perhaps matches TRBD1 (6 bases). CDR3 length: 15 residues. Germline CDR1 MNHEY, CDR2 SVGAGI. Between the trimmed V and J ends, which lost 6 bases and 4 bases, there was a span of 16 bases.